The clone carrying this T cell receptor beta chain was counted between two and nine times. The target antigen is unknown. These donors, healthy bone marrow donors, were studied. The record originates from a study of cytomegalovirus exposure and HLA in healthy donors. For the study at large: An earlier analysis found 100 million or so unique TCR beta sequences from about 179 million T cells.

Germline V gives CDR1 SGHAT, CDR2 FQNNGV. Trimming left V 5 bases short and J 8 bases short, with 15 bases between. This CDR3 spans 14 amino acids. This PCR relied on a set of 60 Vbeta primers and 13 Jbeta primers. The table came from immunoSEQ multiplex PCR; TCRdb's copy has only in-frame clones and leaves some out. The data hold roughly 130,000 clones, with approximately 84% observed a single time. Notes on the study in general: Accurate predictions that matched the HLA-A and HLA-B alleles of most subjects were reportedly made from TCR beta sequences. For most TCR beta V segments, an earlier analysis put the productive rate at about 90% or about 30% of the time.

The genes are TRBV11-2 and TRBJ1-4; D may be TRBD1 (6 bases). The sequence came from a woman in her forties in good health and CMV-seronegative. Sequenced sample: PBMCs. CDR3 protein: CASSPQGFGEKLFF. CDR3 coding DNA: TGTGCCAGCAGCCCACAGGGTTTCGGCGAAAAACTGTTTTTT.